These 8 T cell receptor beta chains were all obtained from the same sample, sequenced in a study of cytomegalovirus exposure and HLA in healthy donors. The assay was immunoSEQ multiplex PCR, and TCRdb's table has in-frame clones only and misses some. The sample holds roughly 75,000 clones, around 95% seen once. The sample consisted of PBMCs. The receptor set was obtained from a man between 18 and 35 years old in good health and CMV-seropositive.

The chain has TRBV5-1 and TRBJ1-4; TRBD1 might be the D (6 bases). Germline V gives CDR1 SGHRS, CDR2 YFSETQ. Trimming pared 0 bases from V and 8 bases from J, leaving 8 bases between. CDR3 size: 13 residues. The CDR3 sequence is CASSLDRDEKLFF. The CDR3 bases are TGCGCCAGCAGCTTGGACAGGGACGAAAAACTGTTTTTT.

This clone occurred once. The rearrangement joins TRBV12-5 to TRBJ2-3; 13 bases line up with TRBD2. Germline V gene lookup returns CDR1 LGHNT and CDR2 FRNRAP. CDR3 length: 17 residues. V shed 1 base, J shed 6 bases, and the junction held 7 bases outside the gene matches. The CDR3 protein is CASGLGTSGSWTDTQYF. The CDR3, as DNA: TGTGCTAGTGGTTTGGGGACTAGCGGGAGTTGGACGGATACGCAGTATTTT. Variable domain in full (rest from reference TRBV12-5 and TRBJ2-3): DARVTQTPRHKVTEMGQEVTMRCQPILGHNTVFWYRQTMMQGLELLAYFRNRAPLDDSGMPKDRFSAEMPDATLATLKIQPSEPRDSAVYFCASGLGTSGSWTDTQYFGPGTRLTVL.

V and J are TRBV11-3 and TRBJ2-5; 8 bases are a match to TRBD1. The last part of the DNA fits TRBJ2-7 better; the J call may be wrong. CDR3 length: 14 residues. Germline CDR1 SGHNT, CDR2 YENEEA. The CDR3 bases are TGTGCCAGCAGCTCCGCAGGGGGCATGAACGAGCAGTACTTC. Protein: CASSSAGGMNEQYF.

The gene calls are TRBV6-5 and TRBJ2-3; a possible D gene is TRBD2 (5 bases). This CDR3 is built from 13 residues. Germline CDR1 MNHEY, CDR2 SVGAGI. Trimming left V 6 bases short and J 3 bases short, with 10 bases between. The CDR3 DNA is TGTGCCAGCAGCCCCCCGGGGACAGATACGCAGTATTTT. Translating it yields CASSPPGTDTQYF.

This clone was detected once. The V call is TRBV10-3, the J call TRBJ1-2, with D tentatively TRBD1 (6 bases). Germline V gives CDR1 ENHRY, CDR2 SYGVKD. The CDR3 spans 17 residues. V was clipped by 2 bases and J by 6 bases, with 22 bases between them. As DNA, the CDR3 is TGTGCCATCAGTGAGGGGGCTAGACAGGATGTCCCGAATGGCTACACCTTC. Translated, it gives CAISEGARQDVPNGYTF.

The V and J genes are TRBV5-5 and TRBJ1-6, with TRBD1 as a possible D gene (6 bases). Trimming shortened V by 2 bases and J by 7 bases, and 13 bases separated the two germline ends. Germline CDR1 and CDR2: SGHKS and YYEKEE (reference sequence). CDR3 length equals 15 residues. The CDR3 bases are TGTGCCAGCAGCTTAGGGGACACTGTCAATTCACCCCTCCACTTT. It translates to CASSLGDTVNSPLHF.

The rearrangement joins TRBV6-1 to TRBJ1-1; TRBD1 agrees at 10 bases. This CDR3 spans 14 amino acids. The V gene's germline CDR1 is MNHNS and CDR2 SASEGT. Unmatched junction bases numbered 4, after V lost 5 bases and J lost 4 bases. The CDR3 region has the DNA TGTGCCAGCAGTACGACAGGGGGCCGCACTGAAGCTTTCTTT. It yields the protein CASSTTGGRTEAFF.

In its sample, this clone was seen once. The J gene is TRBJ2-1, the V gene TRBV28; 12 bases agree with TRBD2. The germline V gene encodes CDR1 MDHEN and CDR2 SYDVKM. The CDR3 is 16 amino acids. The V and J ends lost 6 bases and 8 bases, in that order; junction bases with no gene match: 11. The CDR3 nucleotides are TGTGCCAGCAGCCGATTGACTAGCGGGAGCATCGATGAGCAGTTCTTC. Its protein is CASSRLTSGSIDEQFF.